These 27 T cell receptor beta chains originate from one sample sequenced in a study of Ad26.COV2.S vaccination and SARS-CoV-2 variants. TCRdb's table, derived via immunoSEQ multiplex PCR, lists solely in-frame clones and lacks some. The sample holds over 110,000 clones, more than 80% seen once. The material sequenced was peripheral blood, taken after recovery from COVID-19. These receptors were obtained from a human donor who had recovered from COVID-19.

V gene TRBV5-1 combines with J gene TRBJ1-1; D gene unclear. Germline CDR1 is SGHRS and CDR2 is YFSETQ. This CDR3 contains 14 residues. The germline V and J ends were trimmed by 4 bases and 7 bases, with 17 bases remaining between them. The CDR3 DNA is TGCGCCAGCAGCCTTCCCGGGAAATTGGGTGAAGCTTTCTTT. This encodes CASSLPGKLGEAFF.

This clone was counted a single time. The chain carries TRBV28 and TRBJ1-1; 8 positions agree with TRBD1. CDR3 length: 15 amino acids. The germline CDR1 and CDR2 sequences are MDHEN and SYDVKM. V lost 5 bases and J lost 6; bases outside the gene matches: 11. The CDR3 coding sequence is TGTGCCAGCAGTCCCTCAGGGGGCGGGCCCCCTGAAGCTTTCTTT. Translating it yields CASSPSGGGPPEAFF.

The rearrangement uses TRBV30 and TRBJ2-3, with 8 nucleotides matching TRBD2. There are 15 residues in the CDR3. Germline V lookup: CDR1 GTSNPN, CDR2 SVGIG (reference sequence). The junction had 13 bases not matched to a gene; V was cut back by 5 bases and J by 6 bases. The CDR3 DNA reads TGTGCCTGGGGAGCGGGGGCCGCCTTTGCGGATACGCAGTATTTT. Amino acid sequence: CAWGAGAAFADTQYF.

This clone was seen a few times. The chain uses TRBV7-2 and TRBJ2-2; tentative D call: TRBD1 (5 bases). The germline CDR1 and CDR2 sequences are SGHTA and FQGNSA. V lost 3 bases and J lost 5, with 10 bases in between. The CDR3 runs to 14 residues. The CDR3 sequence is CASSFLQATGELFF. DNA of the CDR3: TGTGCCAGCAGCTTCTTACAGGCTACCGGGGAGCTGTTTTTT.

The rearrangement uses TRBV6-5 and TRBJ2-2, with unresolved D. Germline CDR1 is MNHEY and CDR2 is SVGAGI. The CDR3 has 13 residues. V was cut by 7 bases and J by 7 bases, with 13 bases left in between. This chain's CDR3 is CASTPLIIGELFF. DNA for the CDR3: TGTGCCAGCACACCGTTGATCATCGGGGAGCTGTTTTTT.

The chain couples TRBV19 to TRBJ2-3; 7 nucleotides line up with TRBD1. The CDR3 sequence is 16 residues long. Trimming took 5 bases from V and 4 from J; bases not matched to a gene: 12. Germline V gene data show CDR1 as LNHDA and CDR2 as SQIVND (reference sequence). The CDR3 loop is CASSPGTAKGADTQYF. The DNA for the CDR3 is TGTGCCAGTAGTCCCGGGACAGCCAAGGGAGCAGATACGCAGTATTTT.

The CDR3 is CASSPLNSPNPQETQYF. The CDR3, as DNA: TGTGCCAGCTCACCTCTGAATTCCCCAAACCCACAAGAGACCCAGTACTTC. The V call is TRBV18, the J call TRBJ2-5; D unclear. Germline V gene lookup returns CDR1 KGHSH and CDR2 LQKENI. V dropped 3 bases and J dropped 2 bases, with 19 bases sitting between them. This CDR3 comprises 17 residues.

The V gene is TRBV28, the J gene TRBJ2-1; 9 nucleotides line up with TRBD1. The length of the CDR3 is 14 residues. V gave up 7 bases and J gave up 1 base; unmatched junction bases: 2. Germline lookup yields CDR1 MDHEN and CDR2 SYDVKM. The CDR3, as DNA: TGTGCCAGCATGGGGACAGGGTCCTACAATGAGCAGTTCTTC. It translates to CASMGTGSYNEQFF.

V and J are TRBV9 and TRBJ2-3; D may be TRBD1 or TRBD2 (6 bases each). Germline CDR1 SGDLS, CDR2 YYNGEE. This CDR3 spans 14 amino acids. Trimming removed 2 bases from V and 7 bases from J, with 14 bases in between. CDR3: CASSVRGGTNTQYF. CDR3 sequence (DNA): TGTGCCAGCAGCGTCAGGGGCGGGACCAATACGCAGTATTTT.

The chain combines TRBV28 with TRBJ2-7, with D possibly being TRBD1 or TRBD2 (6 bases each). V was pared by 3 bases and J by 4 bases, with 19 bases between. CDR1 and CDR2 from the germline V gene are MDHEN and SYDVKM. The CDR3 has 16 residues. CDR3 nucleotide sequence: TGTGCCAGCAGTTTTGGGTACAGGGCAGGAGGGTACGAGCAGTACTTC. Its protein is CASSFGYRAGGYEQYF.

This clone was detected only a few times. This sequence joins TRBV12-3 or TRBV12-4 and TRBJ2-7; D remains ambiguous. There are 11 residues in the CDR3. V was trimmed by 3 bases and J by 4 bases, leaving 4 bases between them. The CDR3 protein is CASSFGYEQYF. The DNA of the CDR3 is TGTGCCAGCAGTTTTGGGTACGAGCAGTACTTC.

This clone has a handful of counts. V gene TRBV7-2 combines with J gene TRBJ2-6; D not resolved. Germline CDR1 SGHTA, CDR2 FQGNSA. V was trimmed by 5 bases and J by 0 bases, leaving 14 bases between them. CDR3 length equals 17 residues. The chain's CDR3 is CASSVEPPSSGANVLTF. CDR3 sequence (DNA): TGTGCCAGCAGCGTAGAGCCGCCCTCCTCTGGGGCCAACGTCCTGACTTTC. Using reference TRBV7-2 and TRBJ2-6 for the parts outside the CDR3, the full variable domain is GAGVSQSPSNKVTEKGKDVELRCDPISGHTALYWYRQSLGQGLEFLIYFQGNSAPDKSGLPSDRFSAERTGGSVSTLTIQRTQQEDSAVYLCASSVEPPSSGANVLTFGAGSRLTVL.

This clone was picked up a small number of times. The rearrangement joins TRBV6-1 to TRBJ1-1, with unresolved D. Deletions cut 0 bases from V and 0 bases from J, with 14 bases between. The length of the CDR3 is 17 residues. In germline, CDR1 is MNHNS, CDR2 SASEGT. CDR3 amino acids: CASSEAGVGRLNTEAFF. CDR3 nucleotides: TGTGCCAGCAGTGAAGCAGGAGTGGGCAGGTTGAACACTGAAGCTTTCTTT.

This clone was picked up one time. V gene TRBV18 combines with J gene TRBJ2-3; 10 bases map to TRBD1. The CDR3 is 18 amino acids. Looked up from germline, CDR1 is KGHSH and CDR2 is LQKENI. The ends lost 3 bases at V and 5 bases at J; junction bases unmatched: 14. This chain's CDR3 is CASSPPGGRQGAGDTQYF. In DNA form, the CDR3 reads TGTGCCAGCTCACCCCCGGGGGGAAGACAGGGGGCTGGAGATACGCAGTATTTT. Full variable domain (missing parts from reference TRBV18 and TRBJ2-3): NAGVMQNPRHLVRRRGQEARLRCSPMKGHSHVYWYRQLPEEGLKFMVYLQKENIIDESGMPKERFSAEFPKEGPSILRIQQVVRGDSAAYFCASSPPGGRQGAGDTQYFGPGTRLTVL.

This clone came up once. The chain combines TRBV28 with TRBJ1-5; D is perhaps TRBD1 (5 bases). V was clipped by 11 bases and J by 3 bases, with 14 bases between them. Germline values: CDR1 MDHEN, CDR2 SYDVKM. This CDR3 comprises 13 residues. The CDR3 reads CAGGDGNNQPQHF. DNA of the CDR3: TGTGCCGGGGGGGATGGGAACAATCAGCCCCAGCATTTT. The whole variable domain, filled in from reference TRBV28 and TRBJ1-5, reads DVKVTQSSRYLVKRTGEKVFLECVQDMDHENMFWYRQDPGLGLRLIYFSYDVKMKEKGDIPEGYSVSREKKERFSLILESASTNQTSMYLCAGGDGNNQPQHFGDGTRLSIL.

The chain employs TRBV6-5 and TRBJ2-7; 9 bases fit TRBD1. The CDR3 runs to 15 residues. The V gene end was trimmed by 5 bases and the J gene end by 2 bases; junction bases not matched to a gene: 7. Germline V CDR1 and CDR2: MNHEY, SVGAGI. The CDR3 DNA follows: TGTGCCAGCAGTCCGGGACAGGGTCAACCCTACGAGCAGTACTTC. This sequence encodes CASSPGQGQPYEQYF.

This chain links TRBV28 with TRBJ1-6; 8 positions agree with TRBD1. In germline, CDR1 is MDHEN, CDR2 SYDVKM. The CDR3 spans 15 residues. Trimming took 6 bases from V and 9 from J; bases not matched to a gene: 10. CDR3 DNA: TGTGCCAGCAGGCCAGGGGGCGTAAGGAGTTCACCCCTCCACTTT. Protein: CASRPGGVRSSPLHF.

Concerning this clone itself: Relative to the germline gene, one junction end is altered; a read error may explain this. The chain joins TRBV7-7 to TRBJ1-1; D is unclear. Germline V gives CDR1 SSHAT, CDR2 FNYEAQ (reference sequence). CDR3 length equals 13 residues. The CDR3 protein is CASSQDLGTEAFF. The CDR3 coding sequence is TGTGCTAGCAGCCAAGACCTTGGGACTGAAGCTTTCTTT.

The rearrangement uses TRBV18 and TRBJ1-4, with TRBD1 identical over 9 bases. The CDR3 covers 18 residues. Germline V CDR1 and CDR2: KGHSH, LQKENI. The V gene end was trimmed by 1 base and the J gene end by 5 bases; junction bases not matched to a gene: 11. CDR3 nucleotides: TGTGCCAGCTCACCACAATCTGGGACAGGGAAGACCAATGAAAAACTGTTTTTT. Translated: CASSPQSGTGKTNEKLFF.

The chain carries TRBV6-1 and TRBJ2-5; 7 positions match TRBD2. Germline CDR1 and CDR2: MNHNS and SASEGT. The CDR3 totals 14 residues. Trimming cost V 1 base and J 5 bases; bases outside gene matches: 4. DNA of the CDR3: TGTGCCAGCAGTGAAGGGACTAGAGGCGAGACCCAGTACTTC. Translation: CASSEGTRGETQYF.

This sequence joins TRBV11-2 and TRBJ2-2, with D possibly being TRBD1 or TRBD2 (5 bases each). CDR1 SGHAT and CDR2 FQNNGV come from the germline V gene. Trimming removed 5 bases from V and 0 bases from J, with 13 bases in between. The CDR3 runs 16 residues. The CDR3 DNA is TGTGCCAGCAGCAAAGGGGCCGGGGCGAACACCGGGGAGCTGTTTTTT. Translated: CASSKGAGANTGELFF.

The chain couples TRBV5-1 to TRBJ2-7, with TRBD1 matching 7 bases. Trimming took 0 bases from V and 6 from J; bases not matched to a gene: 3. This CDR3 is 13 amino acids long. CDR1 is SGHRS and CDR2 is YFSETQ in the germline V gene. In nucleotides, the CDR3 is TGCGCCAGCAGCTTGGGACAGGGTGGCGAGCAGTACTTC. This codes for CASSLGQGGEQYF.

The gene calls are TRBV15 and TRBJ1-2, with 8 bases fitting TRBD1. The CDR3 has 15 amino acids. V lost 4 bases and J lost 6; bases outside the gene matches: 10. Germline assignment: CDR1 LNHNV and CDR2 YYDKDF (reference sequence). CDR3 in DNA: TGTGCCACCAGCACCTTACCCAGGGGGCCGAATGGCTACACCTTC. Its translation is CATSTLPRGPNGYTF.

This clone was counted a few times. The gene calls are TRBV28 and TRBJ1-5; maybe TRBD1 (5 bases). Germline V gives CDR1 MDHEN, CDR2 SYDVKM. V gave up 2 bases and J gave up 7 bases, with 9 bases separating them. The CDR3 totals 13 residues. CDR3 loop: CASSLRGRQPQHF. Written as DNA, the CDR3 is TGTGCCAGCAGTTTACGGGGCCGCCAGCCCCAGCATTTT. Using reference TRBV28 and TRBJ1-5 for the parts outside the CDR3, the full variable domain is DVKVTQSSRYLVKRTGEKVFLECVQDMDHENMFWYRQDPGLGLRLIYFSYDVKMKEKGDIPEGYSVSREKKERFSLILESASTNQTSMYLCASSLRGRQPQHFGDGTRLSIL.

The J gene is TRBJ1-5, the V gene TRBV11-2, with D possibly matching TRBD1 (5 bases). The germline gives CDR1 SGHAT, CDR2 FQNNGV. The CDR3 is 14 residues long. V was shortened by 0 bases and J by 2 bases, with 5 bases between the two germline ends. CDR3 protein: CASSLEGGNQPQHF. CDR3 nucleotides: TGTGCCAGCAGCTTAGAGGGGGGCAATCAGCCCCAGCATTTT.

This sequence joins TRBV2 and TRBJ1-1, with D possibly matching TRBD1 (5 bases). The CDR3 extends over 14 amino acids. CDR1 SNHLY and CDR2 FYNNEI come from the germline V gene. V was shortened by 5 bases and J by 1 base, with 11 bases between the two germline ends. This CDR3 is CASSSGHKNTEAFF. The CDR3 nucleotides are TGTGCCAGCAGTAGCGGACACAAGAACACTGAAGCTTTCTTT.

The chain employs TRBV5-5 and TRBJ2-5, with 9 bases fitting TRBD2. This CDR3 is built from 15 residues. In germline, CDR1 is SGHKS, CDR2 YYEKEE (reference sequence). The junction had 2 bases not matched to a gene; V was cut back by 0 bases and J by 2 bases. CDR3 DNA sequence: TGTGCCAGCAGCTTGGAGGCGGGGGGGCAAGAGACCCAGTACTTC. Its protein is CASSLEAGGQETQYF.